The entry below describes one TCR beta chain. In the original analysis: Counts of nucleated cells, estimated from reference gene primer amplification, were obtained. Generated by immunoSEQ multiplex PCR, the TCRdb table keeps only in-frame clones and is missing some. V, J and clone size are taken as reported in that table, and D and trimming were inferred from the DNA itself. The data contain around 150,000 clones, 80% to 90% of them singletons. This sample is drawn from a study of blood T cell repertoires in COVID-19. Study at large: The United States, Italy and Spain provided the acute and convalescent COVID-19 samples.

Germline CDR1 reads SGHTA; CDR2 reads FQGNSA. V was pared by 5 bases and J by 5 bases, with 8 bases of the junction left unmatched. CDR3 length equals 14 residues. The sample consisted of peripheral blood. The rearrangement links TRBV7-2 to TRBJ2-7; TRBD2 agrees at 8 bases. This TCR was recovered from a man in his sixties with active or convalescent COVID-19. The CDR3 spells CASSHGLASHEQYF. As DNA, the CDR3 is TGTGCCAGCAGCCATGGACTAGCCAGCCACGAGCAGTACTTC.